These T cell receptor beta chains were read from a single sample in a study of a mutant IDH1 vaccine in newly diagnosed glioma. No antigen is known for these receptors. Produced via immunoSEQ multiplex PCR; TCRdb's table is partial and in-frame only. The table records about 29,000 clones, roughly 80% of them present only once. The sequencing here drew on PBMCs, taken from a glioma patient whose treatment included an IDH1 peptide vaccine. The source of these receptors is a woman aged 18-35 years with glioma. Each CDR3 is given with its conserved first and last residue. A D gene is named only where the DNA matches it firmly. Size is omitted from some rows. Given values are once, few, many or a class for expanded clones.

CDR3nt: TGTGCCAGCCGCGAGTGGGAGGAGCACACAGATACGCAGTATTTT
CDR3aa: CASREWEEHTDTQYF
v_gene: TRBV2
abundance: few
d_gene: .
j_gene: TRBJ2-3

CDR3nt: TGTGCCAGTACAATCGGGCAGGGCTTCCAGCCCCAGCATTTT
CDR3aa: CASTIGQGFQPQHF
v_gene: TRBV19
abundance: .
d_gene: .
j_gene: TRBJ1-5

CDR3nt: TGCGCCAGCAGCTTGACAGGAGAGCAGTTCTTC
CDR3aa: CASSLTGEQFF
v_gene: TRBV5-1
abundance: .
d_gene: .
j_gene: TRBJ2-1

CDR3nt: TGTGCCAGTAGTCGGATGGCCCAAGAGACCCAGTACTTC
CDR3aa: CASSRMAQETQYF
v_gene: TRBV19
abundance: .
d_gene: .
j_gene: TRBJ2-5

CDR3nt: TGTGCCAGCACCCTACTAGGAACGGCCGAGACCCAGTACTTC
CDR3aa: CASTLLGTAETQYF
v_gene: TRBV7-9
abundance: .
d_gene: .
j_gene: TRBJ2-5

CDR3nt: TGTGCCAGCAGCTTACAGGACAGGGATCGATACGAGCAGTACTTC
CDR3aa: CASSLQDRDRYEQYF
v_gene: TRBV7-6
abundance: .
d_gene: TRBD1
j_gene: TRBJ2-7

CDR3nt: TGTGCCAGCAGCGTATCTTCGACAGGGGCAAACACTGAAGCTTTCTTT
CDR3aa: CASSVSSTGANTEAFF
v_gene: TRBV9
abundance: few
d_gene: TRBD1
j_gene: TRBJ1-1

CDR3nt: TGTGCCAGCAGCTTTCCGGGAATCTTTAGGGATACGCAGTATTTT
CDR3aa: CASSFPGIFRDTQYF
v_gene: TRBV7-2
abundance: .
d_gene: .
j_gene: TRBJ2-3

CDR3nt: TGTGCCAGCAAGGGGACCTACGAGCAGTACTTC
CDR3aa: CASKGTYEQYF
v_gene: TRBV2
abundance: .
d_gene: .
j_gene: TRBJ2-7

CDR3nt: TGTGCCAGCAGCCCTACACCTTCTGGAAACACCATATATTTT
CDR3aa: CASSPTPSGNTIYF
v_gene: TRBV5-6
abundance: .
d_gene: .
j_gene: TRBJ1-3

CDR3nt: TGTGCCAGCAGCTTACGACAGGTTAATGAGCAGTTCTTC
CDR3aa: CASSLRQVNEQFF
v_gene: TRBV7-2
abundance: once
d_gene: .
j_gene: TRBJ2-1

CDR3nt: TGCAGCGCCCTCTGGACAGGGGCGAAGAACACTGAAGCTTTCTTT
CDR3aa: CSALWTGAKNTEAFF
v_gene: TRBV29-1
abundance: .
d_gene: TRBD1
j_gene: TRBJ1-1

CDR3nt: TGTGCCAGCAGCTTAACGGGGACAGTCCCCATGGGTGGCTACACCTTC
CDR3aa: CASSLTGTVPMGGYTF
v_gene: TRBV7-9
abundance: .
d_gene: TRBD1
j_gene: TRBJ1-2

CDR3nt: TGTGCCAGCAGTCCGGGGACGGGCAATCAGCCCCAGCATTTT
CDR3aa: CASSPGTGNQPQHF
v_gene: TRBV28
abundance: .
d_gene: .
j_gene: TRBJ1-5

CDR3nt: TGTGCCTGGAGTCGCGGACAGGGGGAAAGCAATCAGCCCCAGCATTTT
CDR3aa: CAWSRGQGESNQPQHF
v_gene: TRBV30
abundance: .
d_gene: TRBD1
j_gene: TRBJ1-5

CDR3nt: TGTGCCAGCAGTGAAGAGGCGGCTCAGGTCGCAGATACGCAGTATTTT
CDR3aa: CASSEEAAQVADTQYF
v_gene: TRBV6-1
abundance: .
d_gene: .
j_gene: TRBJ2-3

CDR3nt: TGTGCCAGCAGCGTAGAGTCAGGGTATTCACCCCTCCACTTT
CDR3aa: CASSVESGYSPLHF
v_gene: TRBV9
abundance: medium-sized
d_gene: .
j_gene: TRBJ1-6

CDR3nt: TGCGCCAGCAGCCGAGACAGGGTAAGCAATCAGCCCCAGCATTTT
CDR3aa: CASSRDRVSNQPQHF
v_gene: TRBV4-3
abundance: few
d_gene: TRBD1
j_gene: TRBJ1-5

CDR3nt: TGTGCCAGCAGTGACTACAACACCGGGGAGCTGTTTTTT
CDR3aa: CASSDYNTGELFF
v_gene: TRBV6-5
abundance: .
d_gene: .
j_gene: TRBJ2-2

CDR3nt: TGCGCCAGCAGTCCTAGGGGGGCGCAAGGGCAGCCCCAGCATTTT
CDR3aa: CASSPRGAQGQPQHF
v_gene: TRBV5-1
abundance: .
d_gene: .
j_gene: TRBJ1-5

CDR3nt: TGTGCCAGCAGCTCTAGCGTTGGTTCCTACGAGCAGTACTTC
CDR3aa: CASSSSVGSYEQYF
v_gene: TRBV13
abundance: once
d_gene: .
j_gene: TRBJ2-7